The following is a T cell receptor beta chain sequence with its context. This sample stems from a study of T-cell reconstitution after alpha-beta-depleted transplantation in children. Preparation of the TCRbeta library involved a method that used unique molecular identifiers. TCRdb used MiXCR to reprocess the PCR reads, holding one entry per CDR3 protein. Of 400,000 to 500,000 distinct CDR3 sequences in the sample, approximately 10% are singletons; the top ten hold 4.5% to 7%. Sample: PBMCs from the stem cell graft donor, taken from the stem cell graft. The clonotype was recovered from a human donor who donated a stem cell graft to a child with acute myeloid leukemia.

CDR3 residues: CASSPNRGSWYGYTF. CDR3 in DNA: TGTGCCAGCAGCCCGAACAGGGGGTCGTGGTATGGCTACACCTTC. This chain joins TRBV9 and TRBJ1-2, with 8 nucleotides matching TRBD1. This CDR3 spans 15 amino acids. From germline, CDR1 is SGDLS and CDR2 YYNGEE. The J segment lost 5 bases and the V segment lost 4 bases, leaving 10 bases of the junction unmatched.